This T cell receptor (beta chain) was observed in a study of T cell responses to AZD1222 COVID-19 vaccine. Data came from immunoSEQ multiplex PCR; TCRdb stores just in-frame clones and leaves some out. Seen here are fewer than 200,000 clones, 88% observed once, and the top ten hold roughly 11%. Germline loops: CDR1 SGHTA, CDR2 FQGNSA. This CDR3 is built from 15 residues. V lost 1 base and J 4 bases, leaving 11 bases between the germline ends. The sequencing here drew on peripheral blood, taken 28 days after the second AZD1222 dose. V gene TRBV7-2 combines with J gene TRBJ1-3; unclear D gene. The receptor comes from an adult who received the AZD1222 COVID-19 vaccine. The CDR3 DNA reads as TGTGCCAGCAGCTTAGTAACCGGACCCGGAAACACCATATATTTT. Its translation: CASSLVTGPGNTIYF.